This T cell receptor beta chain was recorded in a study of a mutant IDH1 vaccine in newly diagnosed glioma. Looked up from germline, CDR1 is MGHRA and CDR2 is YSYEKL. The CDR3 runs to 15 residues. Trimming at V came to 6 bases and at J to 2 bases, leaving 7 bases not matched to a gene. A remark on this clone: Its matching antigen is unknown.

Data came from immunoSEQ multiplex PCR; TCRdb stores just in-frame clones and leaves some out. The data contain 60,000 or so clones, about 81% of them seen just once; the ten biggest clones take up 6.5% to 9.5%. The sample's time point: week 23, last vaccination. Doses consisted of 300 ug of mutant IDH1 20-mer peptide each, paired with topical imiquimod. Newly diagnosed WHO grade 3 or 4 IDH1-mutant, ATRX-lost astrocytomas were identified in the donors. The sample here was PBMCs, taken from a glioma patient whose treatment included an IDH1 peptide vaccine. The sequence derives from a middle-aged woman with glioma. Some clones in this sample may be carry-over from other donors' samples. V usage is TRBV4-1 and J usage is TRBJ2-3; TRBD1 matches 8 bases. The CDR3 region is CASSDRGTHTDTQYF. The CDR3 bases are TGCGCCAGCAGTGACAGGGGAACCCACACAGATACGCAGTATTTT.